The clone carrying this T cell receptor (beta chain) was found once. The data were produced by immunoSEQ multiplex PCR, yet TCRdb's version contains in-frame clones alone and is incomplete. The data hold some 190,000 clones, with over 75% observed a single time. These data originate in a study of blood T cell repertoires in COVID-19. This CDR3 spans 14 amino acids. Trimming left V 7 bases short and J 4 bases short, with 17 bases between. Germline V gene lookup returns CDR1 SGHRS and CDR2 YFSETQ. This rearrangement joins TRBV5-1 to TRBJ2-5, with D possibly being TRBD2 (6 bases). Sequenced: peripheral blood. This TCR came from a woman aged 50 to 65 with acute or convalescent COVID-19. The CDR3 reads CASLGDSTGETQYF. The CDR3 DNA reads as TGCGCCAGCTTGGGGGACTCCACGGGAGAGACCCAGTACTTC.